This TCR beta chain was identified in a study of cytomegalovirus exposure and HLA in healthy donors. General study points: With high specificity and sensitivity, the classifier reportedly diagnosed cytomegalovirus status. Researchers reportedly found TCR beta sequences accurately predicted most subjects' HLA-A and HLA-B alleles. TCR beta sequences numbering under 20,000 were associated with HLA alleles at 0.05 false discovery rate in a later analysis.

The CDR3 is made up of 17 amino acids. Germline lookup yields CDR1 MGHRA and CDR2 YSYEKL. J gave up 0 bases and V 1 base, and 4 bases lay outside the gene matches. It was with 60 Vbeta and 13 Jbeta primers that the PCR ran. Clones were read by immunoSEQ multiplex PCR, and TCRdb kept only the in-frame ones, dropping some. This sample has roughly 240,000 clones, with 85% found just once. A remark on this clone: Antigen specificity is unknown.

The sample comprised PBMCs. The chain links TRBV4-1 to TRBJ2-1, with 9 bases fitting TRBD2. This clonotype was sampled from a girl aged 2-15 years in good health and CMV-seronegative. CDR3 amino acids: CASSQVRGGVSYNEQFF. The CDR3 DNA sequence: TGCGCCAGCAGCCAAGTGCGCGGGGGGGTCTCCTACAATGAGCAGTTCTTC.